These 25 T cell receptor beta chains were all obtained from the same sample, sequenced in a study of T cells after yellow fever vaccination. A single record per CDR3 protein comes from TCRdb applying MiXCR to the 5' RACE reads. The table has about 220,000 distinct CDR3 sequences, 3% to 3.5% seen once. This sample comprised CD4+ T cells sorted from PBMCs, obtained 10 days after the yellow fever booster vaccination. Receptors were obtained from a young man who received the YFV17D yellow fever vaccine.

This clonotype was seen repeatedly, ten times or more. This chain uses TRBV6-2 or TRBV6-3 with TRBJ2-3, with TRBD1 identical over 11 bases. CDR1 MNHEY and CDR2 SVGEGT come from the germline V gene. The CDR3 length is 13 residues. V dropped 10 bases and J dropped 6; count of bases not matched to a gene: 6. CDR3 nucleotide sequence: TGTGCCATCGGACAGGGGGCGGGGGATACGCAGTATTTT. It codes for CAIGQGAGDTQYF.

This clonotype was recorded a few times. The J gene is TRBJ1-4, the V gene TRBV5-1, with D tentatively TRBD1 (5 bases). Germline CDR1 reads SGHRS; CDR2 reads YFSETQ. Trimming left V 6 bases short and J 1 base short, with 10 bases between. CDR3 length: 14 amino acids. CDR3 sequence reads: CASTRGETNEKLFF. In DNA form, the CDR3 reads TGCGCCAGCACGAGGGGTGAAACTAATGAAAAACTGTTTTTT.

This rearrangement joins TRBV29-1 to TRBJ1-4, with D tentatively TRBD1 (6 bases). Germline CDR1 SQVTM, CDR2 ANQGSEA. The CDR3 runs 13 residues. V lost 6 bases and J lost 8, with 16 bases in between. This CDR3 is CSVGQQGFEKLFF. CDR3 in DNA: TGCAGCGTAGGACAGCAGGGATTCGAAAAACTGTTTTTT.

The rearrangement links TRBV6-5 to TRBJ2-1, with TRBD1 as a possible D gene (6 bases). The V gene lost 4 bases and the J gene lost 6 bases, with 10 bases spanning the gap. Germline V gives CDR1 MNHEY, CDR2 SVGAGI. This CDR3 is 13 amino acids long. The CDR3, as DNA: TGTGCCAGCAGTTTCAGGGGTCCCAATGAGCAGTTCTTC. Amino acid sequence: CASSFRGPNEQFF.

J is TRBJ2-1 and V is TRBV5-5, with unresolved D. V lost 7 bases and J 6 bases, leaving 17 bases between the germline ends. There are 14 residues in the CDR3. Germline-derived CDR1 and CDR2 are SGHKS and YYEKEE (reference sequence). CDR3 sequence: CASVLTATGNEQFF. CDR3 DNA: TGTGCCAGCGTCCTGACCGCCACTGGCAATGAGCAGTTCTTC. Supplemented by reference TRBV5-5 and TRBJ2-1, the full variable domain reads DAGVTQSPTHLIKTRGQQVTLRCSPISGHKSVSWYQQVLGQGPQFIFQYYEKEERGRGNFPDRFSARQFPNYSSELNVNALLLGDSALYLCASVLTATGNEQFFGPGTRLTVL.

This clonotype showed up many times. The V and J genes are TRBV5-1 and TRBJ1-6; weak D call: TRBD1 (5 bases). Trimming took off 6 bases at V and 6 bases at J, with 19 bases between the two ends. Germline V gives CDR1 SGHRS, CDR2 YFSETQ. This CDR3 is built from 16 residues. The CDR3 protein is CASIRTGAPSNSPLHF. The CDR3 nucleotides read TGCGCCAGCATTCGCACCGGGGCACCCAGTAATTCACCCCTCCACTTT.

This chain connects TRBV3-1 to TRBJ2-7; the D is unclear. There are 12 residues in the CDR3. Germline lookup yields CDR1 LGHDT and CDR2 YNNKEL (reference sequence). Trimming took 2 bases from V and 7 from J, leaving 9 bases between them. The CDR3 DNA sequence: TGTGCCAGCAGCCAATACTTCGGTGAGCAGTACTTC. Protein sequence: CASSQYFGEQYF.

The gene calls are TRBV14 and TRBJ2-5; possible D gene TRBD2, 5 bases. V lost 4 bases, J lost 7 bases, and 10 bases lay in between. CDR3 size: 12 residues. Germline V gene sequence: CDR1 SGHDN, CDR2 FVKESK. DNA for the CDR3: TGTGCCAGCAGCCTAGTCGGAGGGACCCAGTACTTC. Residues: CASSLVGGTQYF.

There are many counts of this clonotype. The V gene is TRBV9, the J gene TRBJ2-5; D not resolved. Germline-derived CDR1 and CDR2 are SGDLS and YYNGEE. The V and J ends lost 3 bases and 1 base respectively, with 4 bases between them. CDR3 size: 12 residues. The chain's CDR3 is CASSDSQETQYF. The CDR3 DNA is TGTGCCAGCAGCGACTCCCAAGAGACCCAGTACTTC.

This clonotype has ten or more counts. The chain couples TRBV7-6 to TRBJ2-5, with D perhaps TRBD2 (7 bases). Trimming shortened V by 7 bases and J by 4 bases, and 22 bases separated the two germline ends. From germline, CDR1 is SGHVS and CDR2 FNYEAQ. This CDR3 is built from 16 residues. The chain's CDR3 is CASNDPVGGRPETQYF. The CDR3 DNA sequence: TGTGCCAGCAACGACCCCGTCGGGGGGCGTCCAGAGACCCAGTACTTC.

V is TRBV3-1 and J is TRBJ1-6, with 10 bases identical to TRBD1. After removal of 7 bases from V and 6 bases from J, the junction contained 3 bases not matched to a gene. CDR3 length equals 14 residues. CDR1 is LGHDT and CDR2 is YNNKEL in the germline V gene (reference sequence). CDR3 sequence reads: CASTRTGGNSPLHF. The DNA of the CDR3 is TGTGCCAGCACCCGGACAGGGGGTAATTCACCCCTCCACTTT.

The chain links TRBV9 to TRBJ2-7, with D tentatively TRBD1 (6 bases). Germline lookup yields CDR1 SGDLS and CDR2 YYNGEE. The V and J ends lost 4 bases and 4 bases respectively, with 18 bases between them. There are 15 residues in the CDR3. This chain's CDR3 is CASSPGAGTKYEQYF. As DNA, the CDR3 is TGTGCCAGCAGCCCAGGGGCAGGAACAAAGTACGAGCAGTACTTC.

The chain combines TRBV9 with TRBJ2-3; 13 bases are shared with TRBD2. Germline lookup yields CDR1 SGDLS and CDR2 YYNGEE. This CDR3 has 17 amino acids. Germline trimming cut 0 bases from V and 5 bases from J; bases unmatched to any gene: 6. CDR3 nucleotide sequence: TGTGCCAGCAGCGTAGGAACTAGCGGGGGGGCAGAAGATACGCAGTATTTT. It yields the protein CASSVGTSGGAEDTQYF.

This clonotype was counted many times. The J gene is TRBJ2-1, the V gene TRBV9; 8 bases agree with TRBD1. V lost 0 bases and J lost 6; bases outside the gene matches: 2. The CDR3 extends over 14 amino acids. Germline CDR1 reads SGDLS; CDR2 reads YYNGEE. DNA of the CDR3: TGTGCCAGCAGCGTAGCTACAGGGGGCAATGAGCAGTTCTTC. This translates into CASSVATGGNEQFF.

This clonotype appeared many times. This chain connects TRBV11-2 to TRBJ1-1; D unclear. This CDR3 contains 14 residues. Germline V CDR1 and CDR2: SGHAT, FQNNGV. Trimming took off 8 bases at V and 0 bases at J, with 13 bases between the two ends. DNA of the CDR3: TGTGCCAGCTCGGGCCTCACCATGAACACTGAAGCTTTCTTT. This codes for CASSGLTMNTEAFF.

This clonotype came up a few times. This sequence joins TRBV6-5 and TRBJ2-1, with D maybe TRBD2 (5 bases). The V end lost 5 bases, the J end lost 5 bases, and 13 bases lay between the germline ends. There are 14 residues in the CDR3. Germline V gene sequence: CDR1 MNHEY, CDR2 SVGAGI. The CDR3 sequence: CASSRFGRDNEQFF. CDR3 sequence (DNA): TGTGCCAGCAGTCGGTTTGGGCGGGACAATGAGCAGTTCTTC.

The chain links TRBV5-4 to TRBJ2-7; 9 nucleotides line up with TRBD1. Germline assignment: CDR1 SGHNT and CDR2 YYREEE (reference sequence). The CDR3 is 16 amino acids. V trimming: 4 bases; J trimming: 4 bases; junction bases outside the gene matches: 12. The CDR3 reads CASSPPTGQGGYEQYF. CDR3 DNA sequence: TGTGCCAGCAGCCCCCCTACGGGACAGGGAGGATACGAGCAGTACTTC.

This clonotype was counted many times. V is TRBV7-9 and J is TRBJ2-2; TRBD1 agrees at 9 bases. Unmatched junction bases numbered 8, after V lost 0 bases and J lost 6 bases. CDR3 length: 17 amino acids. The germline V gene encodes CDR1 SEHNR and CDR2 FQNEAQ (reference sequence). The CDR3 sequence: CASSLARTGVWAGELFF. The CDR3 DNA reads TGTGCCAGCAGCTTAGCGCGGACAGGGGTATGGGCCGGGGAGCTGTTTTTT.

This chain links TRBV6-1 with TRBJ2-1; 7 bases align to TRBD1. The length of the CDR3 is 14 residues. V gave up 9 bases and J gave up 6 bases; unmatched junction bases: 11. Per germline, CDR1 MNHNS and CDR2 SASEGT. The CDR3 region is CASARGQSANEQFF. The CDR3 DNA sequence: TGTGCCAGTGCCCGGGGACAGTCGGCCAATGAGCAGTTCTTC.

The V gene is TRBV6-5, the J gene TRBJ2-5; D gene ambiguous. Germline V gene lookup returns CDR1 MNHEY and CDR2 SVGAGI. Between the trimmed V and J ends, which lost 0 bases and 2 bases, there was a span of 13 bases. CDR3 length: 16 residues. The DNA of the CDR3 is TGTGCCAGCAGTTACTCGTTGGTGGGGTTACAAGAGACCCAGTACTTC. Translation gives CASSYSLVGLQETQYF.

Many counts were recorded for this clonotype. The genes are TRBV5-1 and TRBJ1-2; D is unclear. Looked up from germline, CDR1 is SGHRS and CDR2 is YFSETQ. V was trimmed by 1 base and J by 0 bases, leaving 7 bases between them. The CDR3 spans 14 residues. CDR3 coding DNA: TGCGCCAGCAGCTTGACAACCACTAACTATGGCTACACCTTC. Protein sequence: CASSLTTTNYGYTF.

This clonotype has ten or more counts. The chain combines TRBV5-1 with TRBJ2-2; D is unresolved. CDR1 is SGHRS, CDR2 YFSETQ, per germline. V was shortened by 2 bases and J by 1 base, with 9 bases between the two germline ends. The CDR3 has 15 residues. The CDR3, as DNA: TGCGCCAGCAGCTTTGTGCCCAGGAACACCGGGGAGCTGTTTTTT. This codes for CASSFVPRNTGELFF.

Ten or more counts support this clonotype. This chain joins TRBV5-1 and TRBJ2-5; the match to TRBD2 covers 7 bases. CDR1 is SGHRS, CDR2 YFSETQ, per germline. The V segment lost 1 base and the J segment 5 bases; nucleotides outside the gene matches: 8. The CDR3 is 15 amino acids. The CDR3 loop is CASSLLPGGGETQYF. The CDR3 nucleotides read TGCGCCAGCAGCTTGCTTCCGGGGGGAGGTGAGACCCAGTACTTC.

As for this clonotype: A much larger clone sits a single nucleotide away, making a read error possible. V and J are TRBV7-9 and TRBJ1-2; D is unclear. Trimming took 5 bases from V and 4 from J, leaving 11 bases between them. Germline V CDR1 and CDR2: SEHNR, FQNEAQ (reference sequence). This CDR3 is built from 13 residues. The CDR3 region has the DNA TGTGCCAGCAGCCCAGAGAGGTTCTATGGCTACACCTTC. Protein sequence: CASSPERFYGYTF.

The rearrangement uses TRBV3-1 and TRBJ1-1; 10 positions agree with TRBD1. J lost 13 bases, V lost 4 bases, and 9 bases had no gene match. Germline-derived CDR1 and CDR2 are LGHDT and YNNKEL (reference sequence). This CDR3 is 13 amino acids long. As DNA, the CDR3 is TGTGCCAGCAGCCCGACAGGGGGCGCATACGGTTTCTTT. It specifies CASSPTGGAYGFF.